The 13 T cell receptor beta chains below all came from one sample that was sequenced in a study of CD8 T cells in ankylosing spondylitis. TCRdb re-analysed the 5' RACE reads in MiXCR, keeping a single row per CDR3 protein. In the table there are more than 150,000 distinct CDR3 sequences, around 13% of which are singletons. Sequenced material: blood, either unsorted or a sorted T cell fraction (not recorded which). These receptors were collected from a male donor with ankylosing spondylitis or in good health (not recorded which).

V usage is TRBV6-1 and J usage is TRBJ2-3; D is undetermined. Germline CDR1 is MNHNS and CDR2 is SASEGT. CDR3 size: 15 residues. Trimming removed 6 bases at V and 6 bases at J, with 19 bases between. CDR3 region: CASRRITTSLDTQYF. The CDR3 DNA reads as TGTGCCAGCAGGAGAATAACTACGAGCCTCGATACGCAGTATTTT.

The chain couples TRBV10-1 to TRBJ2-7, with D perhaps TRBD2 (6 bases). The CDR3 has 16 amino acids. The germline CDR1 and CDR2 sequences are WNHNN and SYGVQD (reference sequence). The ends were cut back, 0 bases at V and 0 bases at J, with 12 bases in the middle. The CDR3 nucleotides are TGCGCCAGCAGTGAGTCGATCTTAGCGGCCTCCTACGAGCAGTACTTC. Its protein is CASSESILAASYEQYF.

The gene calls are TRBV6-4 and TRBJ2-1; 7 bases are a match to TRBD2. The CDR3 totals 15 residues. V shed 4 bases and J 4 bases; nucleotides not matched to a gene: 7. The germline CDR1 and CDR2 sequences are MRHNA and SNTAGT. CDR3 sequence: CASSASSGDYNEQFF. CDR3 sequence (DNA): TGTGCCAGCAGTGCGTCTAGCGGCGATTACAATGAGCAGTTCTTC.

As DNA, the CDR3 is TGTGCCAGCAGCCCTCAAGGGGGGCACACTGAAGCTTTCTTT. It yields the protein CASSPQGGHTEAFF. The J gene is TRBJ1-1, the V gene TRBV11-2, with a possible D match to TRBD1 (6 bases). V lost 5 bases to trimming and J lost 3 bases, with 13 bases between them. CDR1 and CDR2 from the germline V gene are SGHAT and FQNNGV. CDR3 length: 14 amino acids.

This clonotype has more than one count but fewer than ten. This chain links TRBV19 with TRBJ1-1; 8 nucleotides match TRBD1. Looked up from germline, CDR1 is LNHDA and CDR2 is SQIVND (reference sequence). There are 15 residues in the CDR3. With 3 bases clipped from V and 0 bases from J, the junction kept 3 bases outside the gene matches. The DNA of the CDR3 is TGTGCCAGTAGTATCGGGACAGGAATGAACACTGAAGCTTTCTTT. This gives the protein CASSIGTGMNTEAFF.

The chain joins TRBV7-9 to TRBJ2-5; D call uncertain. The germline V and J ends were trimmed by 5 bases and 0 bases, with 4 bases remaining between them. In germline, CDR1 is SEHNR, CDR2 FQNEAQ (reference sequence). The CDR3 spans 12 residues. CDR3 bases: TGTGCCAGCAGCCCGTACCAAGAGACCCAGTACTTC. Protein product: CASSPYQETQYF.

Only a few counts were recorded for this clonotype. The rearrangement links TRBV20-1 to TRBJ2-1; D not certain. This CDR3 has 13 residues. The V and J ends lost 8 bases and 2 bases respectively, with 13 bases between them. Germline V lookup: CDR1 DFQATT, CDR2 SNEGSKA (reference sequence). The CDR3 bases are TGCAGTCCGAACCAAAAGCCCTACAATGAGCAGTTCTTC. Its translation: CSPNQKPYNEQFF.

The chain is built from TRBV7-9 and TRBJ2-1; 9 nucleotides agree with TRBD1. J gave up 6 bases and V 5 bases, and 11 bases lay outside the gene matches. The CDR3 contains 16 residues. Germline V CDR1 and CDR2: SEHNR, FQNEAQ (reference sequence). CDR3 DNA sequence: TGTGCCAGCAGCGTTGGCGGGACAGGGTTTAGCAATGAGCAGTTCTTC. It is translated as CASSVGGTGFSNEQFF.

This clonotype was seen repeatedly, ten times or more. The V gene is TRBV3-1, the J gene TRBJ2-4; D perhaps matches TRBD2 (6 bases). This CDR3 spans 15 amino acids. Trimming took off 1 base at V and 0 bases at J, with 7 bases between the two ends. Per germline, CDR1 LGHDT and CDR2 YNNKEL (reference sequence). The CDR3 DNA reads as TGTGCCAGCAGCCAAGTGCGGGAAGCCAAAAACATTCAGTACTTC. Its protein is CASSQVREAKNIQYF.

V is TRBV4-1 and J is TRBJ2-2, with 9 nucleotides matching TRBD2. From germline, CDR1 is MGHRA and CDR2 YSYEKL. The V and J ends lost 0 bases and 7 bases, in that order; junction bases with no gene match: 6. The CDR3 contains 16 residues. CDR3: CASSQEAGGQGGELFF. CDR3 in DNA: TGCGCCAGCAGCCAAGAGGCGGGAGGGCAGGGCGGGGAGCTGTTTTTT.

This clonotype was picked up many times. The chain couples TRBV30 to TRBJ2-1; D call uncertain. CDR3 length: 12 amino acids. CDR1 and CDR2 from the germline V gene are GTSNPN and SVGIG (reference sequence). V was shortened by 0 bases and J by 7 bases, with 7 bases between the two germline ends. The CDR3 DNA follows: TGTGCCTGGAGTGTTGGGGTTAATGAGCAGTTCTTC. The encoded protein is CAWSVGVNEQFF.

Many counts were recorded for this clonotype. V is TRBV7-9 and J is TRBJ2-1; unclear D gene. Germline V gene sequence: CDR1 SEHNR, CDR2 FQNEAQ (reference sequence). The CDR3 sequence is 12 residues long. V gave up 4 bases and J gave up 4 bases, with 5 bases separating them. The CDR3 region is CASSWAYNEQFF. The CDR3 bases are TGTGCCAGCAGCTGGGCGTACAATGAGCAGTTCTTC.

The CDR3, as DNA: TGTGCCAGCAGCTTGGGTTGGGCTAGCGGGAGGGTAGGGGATGAGCAGTTCTTC. Translating gives CASSLGWASGRVGDEQFF. The V and J genes are TRBV5-6 and TRBJ2-1; 12 bases are shared with TRBD2. V gave up 0 bases and J gave up 8 bases; unmatched junction bases: 12. The CDR3 runs 18 residues. Germline V gene data show CDR1 as SGHDT and CDR2 as YYEEEE.